Reported below is one TCR beta chain. Its target is unknown. This entry belongs to a study of PD-1 blockade in mismatch repair-deficient tumors. Across the whole study: Patients had around 12 mismatch repair-deficient cancer types, all previously treated and progressing.

There are 15 residues in the CDR3. Germline CDR1 reads SGHTA; CDR2 reads FQGTGA. V lost 6 bases to trimming and J lost 2 bases; unmatched junction nucleotides: 7. Data came from immunoSEQ multiplex PCR; TCRdb stores just in-frame clones and leaves some out. The table records 120,000 or so clones, around nine tenths of them present only once. Mismatch repair deficiency was confirmed in all patients, by PCR or immunohistochemistry. TCRs were sequenced from a few patients responding to pembrolizumab. Whole-study results and caveats: Tumor-resident clones, often undetectable pretreatment in blood, expanded then contracted after pembrolizumab.

The V gene is TRBV7-3, the J gene TRBJ2-7, with 10 bases aligning to TRBD2. This TCR was sampled from an adult with mismatch repair-deficient cancer. The sample here was peripheral blood, taken just over 70 weeks after starting pembrolizumab. The CDR3 coding sequence is TGTGCCAGCAGTCAAGGAGCGGGAGGGACCTACGAGCAGTACTTC. Amino acids: CASSQGAGGTYEQYF.